This T cell receptor (beta chain) comes out of a study of blood T cells in healthy people across ages. This clonotype was seen a few times. Then a second PCR, running about 6 to 12 cycles, was carried out with a sample-barcoded 5' primer and a J-beta primer mix. One entry per CDR3 protein results from TCRdb running MiXCR on the 5' RACE reads. In the table there are over a million distinct CDR3 sequences, approximately 25% of which are singletons. This CDR3 is 15 amino acids long. Germline V gene data show CDR1 as MDHEN and CDR2 as SYDVKM. The trim removed 4 bases at V and 7 bases at J, leaving 6 bases unmatched. The same specimen was also included in a second study, on T cells of mothers and their children. That paper notes: Mothers yielded over 8 million CDR3 reads, children 2.5 million to 3 million each. Mother-child pairs who were related displayed a slightly higher overlap than unrelated pairs, a difference that was non-significant.

The source material was blood. The sequence derives from a girl between 2 and 10 years old in good health. The rearrangement uses TRBV28 and TRBJ2-1; 11 bases agree with TRBD2. The CDR3 spells CASSSPSGRLNEQFF. The CDR3 bases are TGTGCCAGCAGTTCCCCTAGCGGGAGGTTGAATGAGCAGTTCTTC.